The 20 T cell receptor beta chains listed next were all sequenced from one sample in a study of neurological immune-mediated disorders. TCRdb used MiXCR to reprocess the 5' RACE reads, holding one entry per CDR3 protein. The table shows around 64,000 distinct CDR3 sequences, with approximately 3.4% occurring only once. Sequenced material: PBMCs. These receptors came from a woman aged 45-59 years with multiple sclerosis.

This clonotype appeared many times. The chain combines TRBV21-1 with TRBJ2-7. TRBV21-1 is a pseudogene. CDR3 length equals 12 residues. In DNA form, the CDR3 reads TGTGCCAGCAGCAAAGTGATTTACGAGCAGTACGTC. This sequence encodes CASSKVIYEQYV.

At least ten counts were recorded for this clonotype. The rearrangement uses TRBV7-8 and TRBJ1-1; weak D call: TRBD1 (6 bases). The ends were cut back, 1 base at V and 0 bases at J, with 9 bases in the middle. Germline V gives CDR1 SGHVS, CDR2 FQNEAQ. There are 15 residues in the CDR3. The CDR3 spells CASSLGQGMNTEAFF. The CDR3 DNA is TGTGCCAGCAGCTTAGGGCAGGGGATGAACACTGAAGCTTTCTTT.

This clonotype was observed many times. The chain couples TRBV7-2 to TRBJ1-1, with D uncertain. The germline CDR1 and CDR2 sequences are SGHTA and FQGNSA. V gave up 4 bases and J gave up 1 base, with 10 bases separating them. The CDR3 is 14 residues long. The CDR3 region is CASSYSTGNTEAFF. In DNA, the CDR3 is TGTGCCAGCAGCTATTCTACCGGGAACACTGAAGCTTTCTTT.

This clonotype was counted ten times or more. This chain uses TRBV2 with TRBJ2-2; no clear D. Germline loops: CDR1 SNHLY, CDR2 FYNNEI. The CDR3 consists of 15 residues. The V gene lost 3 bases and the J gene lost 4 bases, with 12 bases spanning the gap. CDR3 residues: CASSDYRLSTGELFF. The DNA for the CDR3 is TGTGCCAGCAGTGATTACCGCCTGAGCACCGGGGAGCTGTTTTTT. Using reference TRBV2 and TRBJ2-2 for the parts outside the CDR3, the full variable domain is EPEVTQTPSHQVTQMGQEVILRCVPISNHLYFYWYRQILGQKVEFLVSFYNNEISEKSEIFDDQFSVERPDGSNFTLKIRSTKLEDSAMYFCASSDYRLSTGELFFGEGSRLTVL.

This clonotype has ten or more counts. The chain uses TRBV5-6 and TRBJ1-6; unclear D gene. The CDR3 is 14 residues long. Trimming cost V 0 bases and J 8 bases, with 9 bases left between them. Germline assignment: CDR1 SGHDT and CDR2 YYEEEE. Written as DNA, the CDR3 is TGTGCCAGCAGCTTGGTTGGGGTGGATTCACCCCTCCACTTT. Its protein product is CASSLVGVDSPLHF.

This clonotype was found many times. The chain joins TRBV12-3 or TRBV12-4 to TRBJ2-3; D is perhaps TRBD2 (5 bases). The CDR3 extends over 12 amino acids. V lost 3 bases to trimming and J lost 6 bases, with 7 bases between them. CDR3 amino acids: CASSFIADTQYF. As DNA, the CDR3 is TGTGCCAGCAGTTTCATAGCGGATACGCAGTATTTT.

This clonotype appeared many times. Written as DNA, the CDR3 is TGTGCCAGCAGTTTACTACGGGGAAACACCATATATTTT. Its translation: CASSLLRGNTIYF. This chain joins TRBV12-3 or TRBV12-4 and TRBJ1-3, with unresolved D. CDR3 length: 13 residues. The V end was cut by 2 bases, the J end by 4 bases, with 6 bases between.

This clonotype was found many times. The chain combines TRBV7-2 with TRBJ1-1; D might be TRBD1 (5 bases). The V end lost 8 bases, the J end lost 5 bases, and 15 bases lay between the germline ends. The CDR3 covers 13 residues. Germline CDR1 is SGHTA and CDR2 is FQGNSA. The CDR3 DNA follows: TGTGCCAGCTCCGTTCGGGGCTGGACTGAAGCTTTCTTT. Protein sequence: CASSVRGWTEAFF.

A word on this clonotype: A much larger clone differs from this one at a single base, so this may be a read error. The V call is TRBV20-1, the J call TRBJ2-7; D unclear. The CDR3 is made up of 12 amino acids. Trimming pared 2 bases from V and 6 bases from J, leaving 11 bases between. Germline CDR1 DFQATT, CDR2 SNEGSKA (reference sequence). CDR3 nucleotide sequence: TGCAGTGCTAGAAAGGGCCAATCCGAGCAGTACTTC. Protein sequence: CSARKGQSEQYF.

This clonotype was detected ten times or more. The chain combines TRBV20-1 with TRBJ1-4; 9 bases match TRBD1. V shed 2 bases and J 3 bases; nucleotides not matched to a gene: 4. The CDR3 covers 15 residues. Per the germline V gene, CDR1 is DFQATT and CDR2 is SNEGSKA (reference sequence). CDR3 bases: TGCAGTGCTAGACGGGGACAGGGTCCTAATGAAAAACTGTTTTTT. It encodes CSARRGQGPNEKLFF.

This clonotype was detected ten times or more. The CDR3 DNA reads as TGTGCCAGCAGTCAGAGCGGGAGCTGGGATACGCAGTATTTT. The encoded protein is CASSQSGSWDTQYF. The V call is TRBV28, the J call TRBJ2-3; TRBD2 matches at 8 bases. CDR1 is MDHEN and CDR2 is SYDVKM in the germline V gene. CDR3 length: 14 residues. V lost 5 bases to trimming and J lost 6 bases; unmatched junction nucleotides: 7.

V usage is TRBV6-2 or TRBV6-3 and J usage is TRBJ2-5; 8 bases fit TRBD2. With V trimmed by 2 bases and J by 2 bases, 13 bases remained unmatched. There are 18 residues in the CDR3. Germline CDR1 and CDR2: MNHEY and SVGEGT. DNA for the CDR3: TGTGCCAGCAGTTACCATCTGAATAGCGGGGTGAAACAAGAGACCCAGTACTTC. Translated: CASSYHLNSGVKQETQYF.

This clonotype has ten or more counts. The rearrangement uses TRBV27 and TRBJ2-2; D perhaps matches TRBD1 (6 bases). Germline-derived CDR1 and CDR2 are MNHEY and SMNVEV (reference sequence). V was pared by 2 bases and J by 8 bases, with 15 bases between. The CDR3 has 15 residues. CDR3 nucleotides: TGTGCCAGCAGTTTAAAGCCCACAGGGTCTGGGGAGCTGTTTTTT. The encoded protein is CASSLKPTGSGELFF.

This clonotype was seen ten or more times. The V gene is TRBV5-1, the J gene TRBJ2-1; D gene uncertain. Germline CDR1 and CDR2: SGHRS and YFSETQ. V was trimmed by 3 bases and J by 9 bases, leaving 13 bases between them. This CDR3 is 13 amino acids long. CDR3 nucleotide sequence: TGCGCCAGCAGCTCGGGCCCCAAGGGTGAGCAGTTCTTC. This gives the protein CASSSGPKGEQFF.

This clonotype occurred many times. The CDR3 is CSAVRGEGYTF. The DNA for the CDR3 is TGCAGTGCTGTAAGGGGAGAGGGCTACACCTTC. This rearrangement joins TRBV20-1 to TRBJ1-2; D perhaps matches TRBD1 (5 bases). CDR3 length: 11 residues. Trimming shortened V by 5 bases and J by 8 bases, and 12 bases separated the two germline ends. Per germline, CDR1 DFQATT and CDR2 SNEGSKA (reference sequence).

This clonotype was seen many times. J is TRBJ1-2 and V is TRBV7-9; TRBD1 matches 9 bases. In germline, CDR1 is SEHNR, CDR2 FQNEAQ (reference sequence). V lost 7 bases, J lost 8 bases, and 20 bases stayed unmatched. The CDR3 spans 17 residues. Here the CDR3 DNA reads TGTGCCAGCACCGGGGGGGACGGCCCTAGGGACAGGGACGGCTACACCTTC. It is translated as CASTGGDGPRDRDGYTF. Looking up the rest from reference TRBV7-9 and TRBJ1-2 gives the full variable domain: DTGVSQNPRHKITKRGQNVTFRCDPISEHNRLYWYRQTLGQGPEFLTYFQNEAQLEKSRLLSDRFSAERPKGSFSTLEIQRTEQGDSAMYLCASTGGDGPRDRDGYTFGSGTRLTVV.

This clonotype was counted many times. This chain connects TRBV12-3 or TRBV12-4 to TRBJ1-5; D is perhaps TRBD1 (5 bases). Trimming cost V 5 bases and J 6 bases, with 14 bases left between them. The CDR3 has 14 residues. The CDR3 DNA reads TGTGCCAGCAGTCGGGACCGAATCGGTCAGCCCCAGCATTTT. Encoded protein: CASSRDRIGQPQHF.

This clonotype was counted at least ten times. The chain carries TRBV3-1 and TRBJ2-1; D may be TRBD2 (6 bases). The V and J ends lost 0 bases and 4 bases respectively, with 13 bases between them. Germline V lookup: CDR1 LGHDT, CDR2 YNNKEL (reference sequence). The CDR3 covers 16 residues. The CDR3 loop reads CASSQDGGTDYNEQFF. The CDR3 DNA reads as TGTGCCAGCAGCCAAGATGGTGGGACTGATTACAATGAGCAGTTCTTC.

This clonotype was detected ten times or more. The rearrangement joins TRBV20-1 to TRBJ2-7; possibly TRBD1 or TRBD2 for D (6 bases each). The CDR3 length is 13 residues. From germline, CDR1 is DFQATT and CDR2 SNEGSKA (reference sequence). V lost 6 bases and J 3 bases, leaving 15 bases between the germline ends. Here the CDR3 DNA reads TGCAGTGCGATTAGACTAGGGGGCTACGAGCAGTACTTC. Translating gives CSAIRLGGYEQYF.

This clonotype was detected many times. The CDR3, as DNA: TGTGCCAGCAGCGTTAGGACTAGCGGGGGCACAGATACGCAGTATTTT. This encodes CASSVRTSGGTDTQYF. V gene TRBV9 combines with J gene TRBJ2-3; 12 nucleotides match TRBD2. The J segment lost 1 base and the V segment lost 2 bases, leaving 2 bases of the junction unmatched. The CDR3 is 16 residues long. Germline V gene sequence: CDR1 SGDLS, CDR2 YYNGEE. Looking up the rest from reference TRBV9 and TRBJ2-3 gives the full variable domain: DSGVTQTPKHLITATGQRVTLRCSPRSGDLSVYWYQQSLDQGLQFLIQYYNGEERAKGNILERFSAQQFPDLHSELNLSSLELGDSALYFCASSVRTSGGTDTQYFGPGTRLTVL.